Given below is one T cell receptor beta chain in context. Its specificity is unknown. This sample is part of a study of CD8 T cells in ankylosing spondylitis. The CDR3 contains 17 residues. The ends lost 2 bases at V and 3 bases at J; junction bases unmatched: 12. The germline CDR1 and CDR2 sequences are MDHEN and SYDVKM. Study-wide results and caveats: The disease-linked clones had a CD8+ phenotype and low blood frequencies. Blood from ankylosing spondylitis patients appeared to carry a characteristic roughly 8-variant TCR beta motif. From matched ankylosing spondylitis synovial fluid, disease-linked clones were reportedly recovered at significantly enriched levels. Some of the motif variants had earlier been found in reactive arthritis patients' fluid and blood.

TCR beta libraries were made by quantitative 5'-RACE with molecular barcodes. TCRdb reanalysed the 5' RACE reads using MiXCR and keeps one entry per CDR3 protein. The sample carries about 500,000 distinct CDR3 sequences, approximately 5% recorded once. Specimen: blood, either unsorted or a sorted T cell fraction (not recorded which). V and J are TRBV28 and TRBJ2-5, with 7 bases that match TRBD1. The sequence came from a male donor with ankylosing spondylitis. The CDR3 region has the DNA TGTGCCAGCAGTTTACCCACCGGGACAGACCTCGAAGAGACCCAGTACTTC. This gives the protein CASSLPTGTDLEETQYF.